This passage covers 10 T cell receptor beta chains from one sample sequenced in a study of T-cell reconstitution after alpha-beta-depleted transplantation in children. This sample's TCRbeta library carried unique molecular identifier barcodes. TCRdb reprocessed the PCR reads with MiXCR, giving one entry per CDR3 protein. The sample holds 80,000 to 95,000 distinct CDR3 sequences; more than 7% are singletons and the top ten take roughly 7%. The material was PBMCs from the stem cell graft donor, obtained from the stem cell graft. These receptors came from a human donor who donated a stem cell graft to a child with congenital amegakaryocytic thrombocytopenia.

This clonotype was counted many times. The V gene is TRBV19, the J gene TRBJ2-3; TRBD2 agrees at 8 bases. Germline CDR1 LNHDA, CDR2 SQIVND (reference sequence). The CDR3 contains 13 residues. Unmatched junction bases numbered 3, after V lost 7 bases and J lost 3 bases. Here the CDR3 reads CASNGGRTDTQYF. CDR3 coding DNA: TGTGCCAGTAACGGCGGGAGGACAGATACGCAGTATTTT. Filled out from reference TRBV19 and TRBJ2-3, the complete variable domain reads DGGITQSPKYLFRKEGQNVTLSCEQNLNHDAMYWYRQDPGQGLRLIYYSQIVNDFQKGDIAEGYSVSREKKESFPLTVTSAQKNPTAFYLCASNGGRTDTQYFGPGTRLTVL.

This clonotype was recorded at least ten times. The DNA of the CDR3 is TGCAGTGCTAGAGATTTGGATGGGACTAGCGGGTTCTCTACGCAGTATTTT. The encoded protein is CSARDLDGTSGFSTQYF. The gene calls are TRBV20-1 and TRBJ2-3, with 12 bases fitting TRBD2. V dropped 0 bases and J dropped 8; count of bases not matched to a gene: 12. The CDR3 covers 17 residues. Germline loops: CDR1 DFQATT, CDR2 SNEGSKA (reference sequence).

This clonotype was detected only a few times. The V call is TRBV5-1, the J call TRBJ1-2; TRBD1 aligns across 9 bases. CDR1 SGHRS and CDR2 YFSETQ come from the germline V gene. The CDR3 runs to 15 residues. V lost 3 bases and J lost 6; bases outside the gene matches: 9. CDR3 protein: CASSWSDRGSDGYTF. CDR3 DNA: TGCGCCAGCAGCTGGAGCGACAGGGGGTCCGATGGCTACACCTTC.

In its sample, this clonotype was seen many times. The chain employs TRBV12-3 or TRBV12-4 and TRBJ2-5; possible D gene TRBD2, 6 bases. Trimming left V 5 bases short and J 5 bases short, with 12 bases between. There are 13 residues in the CDR3. CDR3 nucleotides: TGTGCCAGCAGTGGAGGGGTAGGGGAGACCCAGTACTTC. Residues: CASSGGVGETQYF.

In its sample, this clonotype ranks as medium-sized. The V call is TRBV20-1, the J call TRBJ2-1; 8 positions match TRBD1. The germline CDR1 and CDR2 sequences are DFQATT and SNEGSKA (reference sequence). The J segment lost 0 bases and the V segment lost 7 bases, leaving 8 bases of the junction unmatched. The CDR3 covers 15 residues. The CDR3 coding sequence is TGCAGTGTCAACGGAGGACAGGGCTCCTACAATGAGCAGTTCTTC. Translated, it gives CSVNGGQGSYNEQFF.

In its sample, this clonotype was seen many times. The chain links TRBV27 to TRBJ2-7; 9 bases are a match to TRBD2. Germline assignment: CDR1 MNHEY and CDR2 SMNVEV (reference sequence). This CDR3 has 14 residues. V shed 3 bases and J 7 bases; nucleotides not matched to a gene: 7. The CDR3 loop reads CASSLLAGAREQYF. CDR3 DNA: TGTGCCAGCAGTTTGTTAGCGGGGGCGAGGGAGCAGTACTTC.

This clonotype was seen only once. This rearrangement joins TRBV12-3 or TRBV12-4 to TRBJ2-7; 9 bases are shared with TRBD1. V gave up 5 bases and J gave up 3 bases; unmatched junction bases: 8. The CDR3 loop spans 15 amino acids. CDR3 bases: TGTGCCAGCAGTAGCCCCTCGGGACAGGGCTACGAGCAGTACTTC. Translated: CASSSPSGQGYEQYF.

Ten or more counts support this clonotype. The genes are TRBV6-5 and TRBJ1-2; TRBD1 matches 8 bases. CDR3 length equals 13 residues. The germline V gene has CDR1 MNHEY and CDR2 SVGAGI. The ends lost 5 bases at V and 6 bases at J; junction bases unmatched: 5. The CDR3 DNA reads as TGTGCCAGCAGTAACAGGGGGAGGGATGGCTACACCTTC. This encodes CASSNRGRDGYTF.

The sample holds a few counts of this clonotype. V is TRBV28 and J is TRBJ2-7; D gene unclear. CDR3 length: 12 amino acids. The germline V gene has CDR1 MDHEN and CDR2 SYDVKM. Deletions cut 6 bases from V and 5 bases from J, with 11 bases between. The CDR3, as DNA: TGTGCCAGCAGCTTTCGTTCGGACGAGCAGTACTTC. This translates into CASSFRSDEQYF.

The V and J genes are TRBV7-9 and TRBJ2-5, with D perhaps assigned TRBD1 or TRBD2 (5 bases each). Trimming removed 4 bases from V and 2 bases from J, with 11 bases in between. Germline-derived CDR1 and CDR2 are SEHNR and FQNEAQ (reference sequence). This CDR3 is built from 14 residues. This chain's CDR3 is CASSSGATQETQYF. The CDR3 DNA reads as TGTGCCAGCAGCTCCGGGGCTACGCAAGAGACCCAGTACTTC.